This entry is about one T cell receptor (beta chain). Its antigen is not identified. This record comes from a study of T cells expressing NK-cell markers. For the study at large: There were seven HCMV-seropositive donors and one seronegative donor among the eight sequenced.

This CDR3 region has 15 residues. Germline lookup yields CDR1 MGHDK and CDR2 SYGVNS. TCR beta cDNA was generated via 5'RACE template switching incorporating UMIs. TCRdb derives one entry per CDR3 protein from the 5' RACE reads, leaving out DNA. The sample table sets out about 460,000 distinct CDR3 sequences. Points from the study as a whole: HCMV specificity of expanded NKG2C+ T cell clones remained unclear. The contribution of dominant NKG2C+ clonotypes to CD8+ T cells in roughly six donors was roughly 1.0-7.5%.

The chain is built from TRBV25-1 and TRBJ1-1. Sequencing used blood T cells: a sorted CD56 or NKG2C T cell subset, CD4+ or CD8+ T cells, or bulk PBMC T cells (not recorded which). This TCR was recovered from a woman aged 45-59 years in good health. The CDR3 protein is CASSEWGGSNTEAFF.